The 30 T cell receptor beta chains reported below all come from one sample, sequenced in a study of spatial heterogeneity in lung cancer. Described time point: sample taken at primary tumor resection. General observations from the study: The study found that expanded intratumoral alpha and beta TCR counts tracked tumor mutation counts.

TCRdb independently ran MiXCR on the 5' RACE reads; one entry per CDR3 protein. The data hold under 8,000 distinct CDR3 sequences, with roughly 12% observed a single time. Their cognate antigens are unknown. The specimen was lung tumor tissue, collected at surgery. The receptors were sampled from a male donor with early-stage non-small cell lung cancer.

Comment on this clonotype: Little can be read into the size of this beta chain, an off-target read in a library designed for alpha chains. This sequence joins TRBV29-1 and TRBJ2-3, with 9 bases aligning to TRBD2. This CDR3 region has 16 residues. With V trimmed by 6 bases and J by 5 bases, 15 bases remained unmatched. CDR1 and CDR2 from the germline V gene are SQVTM and ANQGSEA. In DNA form, the CDR3 reads TGCAGCGTCCCAGGAGGTAGACTAGCGGCGGGAGATACGCAGTATTTT. Translating gives CSVPGGRLAAGDTQYF.

This clonotype was seen ten or more times. The library was designed around alpha chains, so this beta chain is a stray read whose abundance carries little weight. This chain links TRBV18 with TRBJ2-4, with D unclear. Looked up from germline, CDR1 is KGHSH and CDR2 is LQKENI. This CDR3 spans 12 amino acids. With 1 base removed from V and 9 bases from J, the gap between germline ends came to 7 bases. The CDR3 sequence: CASSPLETIQYF. The CDR3 DNA follows: TGTGCCAGCTCACCACTGGAAACCATTCAGTACTTC.

The table lists this clonotype with many counts. This beta chain lies outside the target of a library built for alpha chains; its clone size means little. The CDR3 reads CAWSVTSGDTQYF. The CDR3 DNA reads as TGTGCCTGGAGTGTGACTAGCGGAGATACGCAGTATTTT. The rearrangement joins TRBV30 to TRBJ2-3; 9 bases align to TRBD2. The V gene end was trimmed by 0 bases and the J gene end by 5 bases; junction bases not matched to a gene: 0. The germline CDR1 and CDR2 sequences are GTSNPN and SVGIG (reference sequence). CDR3 length: 13 residues.

This clonotype is medium-sized in the sample. With the library built for alpha chains, this beta chain is off target and its frequency is not meaningful. The chain couples TRBV29-1 to TRBJ2-7, with unresolved D. Germline assignment: CDR1 SQVTM and CDR2 ANQGSEA. The CDR3 is made up of 12 amino acids. Trimming pared 7 bases from V and 0 bases from J, leaving 10 bases between. The CDR3 DNA reads as TGCAGCGGAACGGACGGCTCCTACGAGCAGTACTTC. Amino acid sequence: CSGTDGSYEQYF.

This clonotype ranks as medium-sized. Within a library made for alpha chains, this beta chain is off target, and its count is uninformative. The rearrangement links TRBV5-4 to TRBJ2-1; D is possibly TRBD2 (5 bases). V shed 3 bases and J shed 8 bases, with 9 bases lying between them. In germline, CDR1 is SGHNT, CDR2 YYREEE (reference sequence). The CDR3 is made up of 12 amino acids. The CDR3 bases are TGTGCCAGCAGCTGGGGAGTCTATGAGCAGTTCTTC. Translating it yields CASSWGVYEQFF.

This clonotype was seen repeatedly, ten times or more. Relative to the germline gene, one junction end is altered; a read error may explain this. In a library made to pick up alpha chains, this beta chain is a stray read with a size that means little. V usage is TRBV7-2 and J usage is TRBJ2-5; D is perhaps TRBD1 (6 bases). The CDR3 consists of 14 residues. The germline gives CDR1 SGHTA, CDR2 FQGNSA. CDR3: CASSSAGTNQEAQF. CDR3 DNA sequence: TGTGCCAGCAGCTCCGCCGGGACAAACCAAGAGGCCCAGTTC.

Judged by abundance, this clonotype is medium-sized. With the library built for alpha chains, this beta chain is off target and its frequency is not meaningful. The rearrangement joins TRBV11-2 to TRBJ2-1; TRBD1 matches at 7 bases. Unmatched junction bases numbered 3, after V lost 0 bases and J lost 4 bases. Germline values: CDR1 SGHAT, CDR2 FQNNGV. The CDR3 sequence is 15 residues long. CDR3 bases: TGTGCCAGCAGCTTAGATCCAGGGGGTTACAATGAGCAGTTCTTC. Protein: CASSLDPGGYNEQFF.

This clonotype rates as medium-sized. The library was prepared for alpha chains; this beta chain is a stray read, so its frequency means little. V and J are TRBV7-6 and TRBJ2-5; 7 nucleotides align to TRBD2. Germline V gene data show CDR1 as SGHVS and CDR2 as FNYEAQ. The length of the CDR3 is 13 residues. Germline trimming cut 1 base from V and 5 bases from J; bases unmatched to any gene: 1. CDR3 in amino acids: CASSLVLAETQYF. CDR3 nucleotide sequence: TGTGCCAGCAGCTTAGTACTAGCGGAGACCCAGTACTTC.

Concerning this clonotype itself: For a library built for alpha chains, this beta chain is a stray read; little rests on its size. The chain links TRBV6-1 to TRBJ1-2; 7 bases align to TRBD1. Germline V gives CDR1 MNHNS, CDR2 SASEGT. This CDR3 is 13 amino acids long. J gave up 3 bases and V 5 bases, and 3 bases lay outside the gene matches. The CDR3 protein is CASSIQGYYGYTF. As DNA, the CDR3 is TGTGCCAGCAGTATACAGGGGTACTATGGCTACACCTTC.

This clonotype was seen repeatedly, ten times or more. Because this beta chain is a stray read in a library intended to capture alpha chains, its abundance should not be given much weight. The chain joins TRBV20-1 to TRBJ1-1; 7 bases fit TRBD1. The trim removed 7 bases at V and 5 bases at J, leaving 7 bases unmatched. The CDR3 runs 12 residues. Germline values: CDR1 DFQATT, CDR2 SNEGSKA (reference sequence). The CDR3 nucleotides read TGCAGTGTAGGCAGGGGGTCGACTGAAGCTTTCTTT. Translation gives CSVGRGSTEAFF.

This clonotype has a count of ten or more. This beta chain came through as a stray read in a library set up for alpha chains, and its size says little. The chain combines TRBV9 with TRBJ2-2; D is unclear. V gave up 0 bases and J gave up 4 bases, with 4 bases separating them. This CDR3 comprises 13 residues. Germline CDR1 and CDR2: SGDLS and YYNGEE. DNA of the CDR3: TGTGCCAGCAGCGTAGGGGGCACCGGGGAGCTGTTTTTT. It is translated as CASSVGGTGELFF.

As concerns this clonotype: A read error may account for a junction end that differs from germline. This beta chain appears as a stray read in a library generated for alpha chains; its size is not informative. The gene calls are TRBV10-3 and TRBJ2-7; possibly TRBD1 for D (5 bases). This CDR3 spans 14 amino acids. Germline V gene sequence: CDR1 ENHRY, CDR2 SYGVKD. The CDR3 sequence: CAISKSKGSYEQYF. The CDR3, as DNA: TGTGCCATCAGTAAGTCCAAGGGGTCCTACGAGCAGTACTTC.

At least ten counts were recorded for this clonotype. This beta chain is an unintended read in a library built for alpha chains; its size means little. V gene TRBV9 combines with J gene TRBJ1-2; unclear D gene. Trimming cost V 0 bases and J 4 bases, with 10 bases left between them. Looked up from germline, CDR1 is SGDLS and CDR2 is YYNGEE. CDR3 length: 14 amino acids. This CDR3 is CASSVAPQLYGYTF. In DNA, the CDR3 is TGTGCCAGCAGCGTAGCTCCCCAGCTCTATGGCTACACCTTC.

In its sample, this clonotype ranks as medium-sized. Little can be read into the size of this beta chain, an off-target read in a library designed for alpha chains. The chain is built from TRBV20-1 and TRBJ2-7, with D tentatively TRBD2 (5 bases). Trimming left V 5 bases short and J 2 bases short, with 10 bases between. CDR3 length: 12 residues. The germline gives CDR1 DFQATT, CDR2 SNEGSKA (reference sequence). The CDR3 is CSAGLQPYEQYF. In DNA, the CDR3 is TGCAGTGCTGGACTCCAACCCTACGAGCAGTACTTC.

Details on this clonotype: This beta chain is a stray read from a library made for alpha chains; its abundance is not meaningful. The V call is TRBV13, the J call TRBJ2-5; D call uncertain. Per germline, CDR1 PRHDT and CDR2 FYEKMQ (reference sequence). The V end lost 0 bases, the J end lost 3 bases, and 5 bases lay between the germline ends. The CDR3 is 13 residues long. CDR3 sequence: CASSLGGKETQYF. CDR3 DNA sequence: TGTGCCAGCAGCTTAGGGGGGAAAGAGACCCAGTACTTC.

This clonotype was observed many times. Because the library targeted alpha chains, this beta chain is an off-target read whose size means little. The chain couples TRBV12-3 or TRBV12-4 to TRBJ2-1; 7 positions match TRBD2. V dropped 6 bases and J dropped 10; count of bases not matched to a gene: 6. This CDR3 comprises 12 residues. The CDR3 reads CASSHGLVEQFF. CDR3 DNA: TGTGCCAGCAGCCACGGACTAGTAGAGCAGTTCTTC.

This clonotype has ten or more counts. This beta chain represents an off-target read in a library built for alpha chains; its size is of limited meaning. The rearrangement joins TRBV7-6 to TRBJ2-7; 9 bases line up with TRBD1. Germline trimming cut 5 bases from V and 6 bases from J; bases unmatched to any gene: 14. The germline gives CDR1 SGHVS, CDR2 FNYEAQ. This CDR3 has 16 residues. The CDR3 loop reads CASSPEVSGQGGEQYF. CDR3 nucleotide sequence: TGTGCCAGCAGCCCCGAGGTATCGGGACAGGGCGGCGAGCAGTACTTC.

A word on this clonotype: Found in a library prepared for alpha chains, this beta chain is an off-target read, and its abundance has little meaning. The chain joins TRBV20-1 to TRBJ2-7, with D possibly TRBD2 on 6 matching bases. The V end lost 4 bases, the J end lost 6 bases, and 19 bases lay between the germline ends. Per germline, CDR1 DFQATT and CDR2 SNEGSKA (reference sequence). The CDR3 is made up of 14 amino acids. CDR3 residues: CSATTGLYPFEQYF. CDR3 bases: TGCAGTGCTACTACGGGACTTTACCCCTTCGAGCAGTACTTC.

There are many counts of this clonotype. Because this beta chain is a stray read in a library intended to capture alpha chains, its abundance should not be given much weight. CDR3 nucleotides: TGTGCCAGCGGGCGGGGAGAGCAGTACTTC. It codes for CASGRGEQYF. The rearrangement uses TRBV6-5 and TRBJ2-7, with TRBD2 as a possible D gene (6 bases). Trimming removed 8 bases at V and 7 bases at J, with 9 bases between. Germline loops: CDR1 MNHEY, CDR2 SVGAGI. This CDR3 spans 10 amino acids.

About this clonotype: This beta chain is an off-target read within a library intended for alpha chains, so its frequency means little. The chain recombines TRBV6-5 with TRBJ2-5, with 7 bases matching TRBD1. The germline gives CDR1 MNHEY, CDR2 SVGAGI. V shed 3 bases, J shed 5 bases, and the junction held 15 bases outside the gene matches. This CDR3 contains 17 residues. Here the CDR3 reads CASSYWARQGAQETQYF. DNA of the CDR3: TGTGCCAGCAGTTATTGGGCTAGACAGGGAGCACAGGAGACCCAGTACTTC.

This clonotype is medium-sized by share. A library made for alpha chains picked up this beta chain off target, so its size means little. This chain links TRBV27 with TRBJ2-1; maybe TRBD2 (5 bases). Trimming left V 2 bases short and J 6 bases short, with 8 bases between. CDR1 and CDR2 (germline): MNHEY, SMNVEV (reference sequence). The CDR3 totals 13 residues. CDR3 sequence (DNA): TGTGCCAGCAGTTTAAGGACTCTCAATGAGCAGTTCTTC. It yields the protein CASSLRTLNEQFF.

To note about this clonotype: The library was prepared for alpha chains; this beta chain is a stray read, so its frequency means little. The gene calls are TRBV7-9 and TRBJ2-2; no clear D gene. Germline CDR1 reads SEHNR; CDR2 reads FQNEAQ (reference sequence). The CDR3 contains 14 residues. The V end lost 10 bases, the J end lost 2 bases, and 14 bases lay between the germline ends. CDR3 amino acids: CATLGRINTGELFF. The CDR3 nucleotides are TGTGCCACCCTAGGACGGATAAACACCGGGGAGCTGTTTTTT.

This clonotype has ten or more counts. The size of this beta chain means little, since it is a stray read in a library made for alpha chains. The chain is built from TRBV20-1 and TRBJ2-4; D not resolved. CDR3 size: 12 residues. The germline CDR1 and CDR2 sequences are DFQATT and SNEGSKA (reference sequence). V was shortened by 3 bases and J by 7 bases, with 10 bases between the two germline ends. This chain's CDR3 is CSASLSGNIQYF. The CDR3 DNA reads TGCAGTGCTAGTTTATCTGGGAACATTCAGTACTTC.

This clonotype was picked up many times. This beta chain lies outside the target of a library built for alpha chains; its clone size means little. This chain links TRBV2 with TRBJ2-7; 12 bases line up with TRBD1. The CDR3 covers 15 residues. J was trimmed by 6 bases and V by 6 bases; bases with no gene match: 9. CDR1 and CDR2 from the germline V gene are SNHLY and FYNNEI. The DNA of the CDR3 is TGTGCCAGCAGGACCGGGACAGGGGGCTTTATCGAGCAGTACTTC. Its protein product is CASRTGTGGFIEQYF.

This clonotype was recorded many times. This beta chain came through as a stray read in a library set up for alpha chains, and its size says little. The chain has TRBV6-2 or TRBV6-3 and TRBJ1-5, with no clear D. V was trimmed by 2 bases and J by 3 bases, leaving 8 bases between them. The germline CDR1 and CDR2 sequences are MNHEY and SVGEGT. The CDR3 length is 14 residues. In nucleotides, the CDR3 is TGTGCCAGCAGTTACCCCGGCAACAATCAGCCCCAGCATTTT. It is translated as CASSYPGNNQPQHF.

This clonotype occurred many times. Because this beta chain is a stray read in a library intended to capture alpha chains, its abundance should not be given much weight. The gene calls are TRBV29-1 and TRBJ1-2; 7 bases are a match to TRBD1. The V gene end was trimmed by 6 bases and the J gene end by 5 bases; junction bases not matched to a gene: 9. This CDR3 comprises 13 residues. Germline-derived CDR1 and CDR2 are SQVTM and ANQGSEA. Here the CDR3 reads CSVDVTGRYGYTF. The CDR3 bases are TGCAGCGTGGACGTGACAGGGCGGTATGGCTACACCTTC.

This clonotype is large in the sample. This beta chain came through as a stray read in a library set up for alpha chains, and its size says little. This chain links TRBV6-5 with TRBJ2-1; 9 nucleotides agree with TRBD1. The CDR3 length is 15 residues. Germline trimming cut 8 bases from V and 7 bases from J; bases unmatched to any gene: 12. The germline CDR1 and CDR2 sequences are MNHEY and SVGAGI. CDR3 DNA sequence: TGTGCCAGCGGACTTTCTGGACAGGGGTGGAATGAGCAGTTCTTC. Encoded protein: CASGLSGQGWNEQFF.

This clonotype was detected ten times or more. This beta chain represents an off-target read in a library built for alpha chains; its size is of limited meaning. The V gene is TRBV24-1, the J gene TRBJ2-5; perhaps TRBD2 as D (6 bases). The V gene lost 4 bases and the J gene lost 5 bases, with 16 bases spanning the gap. Looked up from germline, CDR1 is KGHDR and CDR2 is SFDVKD. The CDR3 has 15 residues. The CDR3 is CATSDDGTALETQYF. CDR3 coding DNA: TGTGCCACCAGTGACGACGGGACTGCCCTCGAGACCCAGTACTTC.

This clonotype was recorded a few times. For a library built for alpha chains, this beta chain is a stray read; little rests on its size. J is TRBJ1-1 and V is TRBV12-3 or TRBV12-4, with D unclear. Between the trimmed V and J ends, which lost 5 bases and 11 bases, there was a span of 12 bases. The CDR3 consists of 11 residues. CDR3 in amino acids: CASSPGPEAFF. The CDR3 nucleotides are TGTGCCAGCAGTCCCGGACCCGAGGCTTTCTTT.

The table lists this clonotype with many counts. In a library made to pick up alpha chains, this beta chain is a stray read with a size that means little. This chain uses TRBV29-1 with TRBJ1-2, with D possibly being TRBD1 (5 bases). The CDR3 has 12 residues. Trimming took off 7 bases at V and 7 bases at J, with 16 bases between the two ends. Germline-derived CDR1 and CDR2 are SQVTM and ANQGSEA. Written as DNA, the CDR3 is TGCAGCGGGGCCCAGGGAGACTTTGGCTACACCTTC. This sequence encodes CSGAQGDFGYTF.